This T cell receptor (beta chain) was sequenced for a study of blood T cells in healthy people across ages. The study's findings and limits: Estimates of total diversity, which came from one million sequenced T cells, were considered to be underestimates. A strong correlation between TCR beta diversity and naive T cell percentage was seen.

Next came a second PCR, run for roughly 6 to 11 cycles, which used a sample-barcoded 5' primer along with a J-beta primer mix. Using its own MiXCR run on the 5' RACE reads, TCRdb lists one record per CDR3 protein. The repertoire has fewer than 700,000 distinct CDR3 sequences, roughly 43% of them found once; the top ten carry under 30%. This clonotype was observed a few times. What it binds is unknown. Each donor gave about 9.3 milliliters of peripheral blood. Each sample provided at least 6 micrograms of extracted total RNA. The CDR3 sequence is 15 residues long. The germline V gene encodes CDR1 DFQATT and CDR2 SNEGSKA (reference sequence). The V gene end was trimmed by 6 bases and the J gene end by 0 bases; junction bases not matched to a gene: 6.

The source of this sequence is an elderly man in good health. The sequencing sample was made of blood. The chain couples TRBV20-1 to TRBJ2-1; 9 nucleotides line up with TRBD1. DNA of the CDR3: TGCAGTGCCATTAGGGGACAGGGCTCCTACAATGAGCAGTTCTTC. This encodes CSAIRGQGSYNEQFF.